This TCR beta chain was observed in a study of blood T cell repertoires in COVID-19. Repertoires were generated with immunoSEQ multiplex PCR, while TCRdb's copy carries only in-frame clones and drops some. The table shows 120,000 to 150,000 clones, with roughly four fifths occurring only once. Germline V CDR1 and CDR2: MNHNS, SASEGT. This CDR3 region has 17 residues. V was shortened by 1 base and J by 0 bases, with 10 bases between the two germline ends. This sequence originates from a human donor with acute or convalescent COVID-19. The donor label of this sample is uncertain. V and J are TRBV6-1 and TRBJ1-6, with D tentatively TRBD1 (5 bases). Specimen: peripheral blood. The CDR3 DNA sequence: TGTGCCAGCAGTGAAGTTGGGGGGAGCTCCTATAATTCACCCCTCCACTTT. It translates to CASSEVGGSSYNSPLHF.